This section outlines one TCR beta chain sequence together with its context. What it binds is not known. CDR3 length: 15 residues. Germline V gives CDR1 SGHAT, CDR2 FQNNGV. V was clipped by 5 bases and J by 3 bases, with 16 bases between them. TCRdb reprocessed the RT-PCR reads via MiXCR and lists one record per CDR3 protein. The sample carries 700,000 to 800,000 distinct CDR3 sequences, less than 20% recorded once. This entry is derived from a study of response to subunit inactivated influenza vaccine. Study findings and constraints: Seasonal influenza vaccination, on each occasion, was suggested by the authors to recruit few new T cells.

This receptor was obtained from a man aged 45 to 65 who received an inactivated influenza vaccine. The rearrangement links TRBV11-2 to TRBJ2-5; the D call may be TRBD1 or TRBD2 (7 bases each). The source material was PBMCs from blood, sampled more than 4 days after vaccination. CDR3 residues: CASSPTTGREETQYF. The CDR3 region has the DNA TGTGCCAGCAGCCCCACGACAGGGAGGGAAGAGACCCAGTACTTC.